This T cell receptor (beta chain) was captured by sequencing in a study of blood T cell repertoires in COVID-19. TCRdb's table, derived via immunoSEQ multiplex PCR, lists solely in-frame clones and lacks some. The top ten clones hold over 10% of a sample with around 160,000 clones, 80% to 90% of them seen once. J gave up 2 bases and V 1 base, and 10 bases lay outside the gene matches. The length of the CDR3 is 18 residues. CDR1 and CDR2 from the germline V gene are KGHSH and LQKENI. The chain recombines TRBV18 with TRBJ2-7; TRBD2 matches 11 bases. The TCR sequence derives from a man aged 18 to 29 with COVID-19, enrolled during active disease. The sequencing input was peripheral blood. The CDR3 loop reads CASSPRSRLAGQPYEQYF. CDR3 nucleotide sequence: TGTGCCAGCTCACCACGGTCTAGACTAGCGGGGCAACCCTACGAGCAGTACTTC.